The next 8 T cell receptor beta chains were all read from a single sample in a study of molecular identifiers for immune sequencing clone quantification. TCRdb ran MiXCR on the PCR reads and lists one entry per CDR3 protein. The data show some 320,000 distinct CDR3 sequences, around 21% seen once. The specimen sequenced was naive CD8+ T cells from blood, with Jurkat cell RNA spiked in. Subset: FACS-sorted CD8+CD4-CCR7+CD45RA+ naive T cells. These TCRs come from a human donor in good health. Some libraries in this study had Jurkat cell RNA spiked in.

As to this clonotype: One end of the junction fails to match germline, which may point to a read error. The V call is TRBV6-2 or TRBV6-3, the J call TRBJ2-2; weak D call: TRBD1 (5 bases). This CDR3 has 17 amino acids. Germline V gene lookup returns CDR1 MNHEY and CDR2 SVGEGT. The CDR3 DNA sequence: TGTGCCAGCAGTTTTGGCCCTTCGCTGGGGCGCACCGTGGAGCTGTTTTTT. This codes for CASSFGPSLGRTVELFF.

Worth noting for this clonotype: This clone may be a read error of a much larger clone one base away. The chain is built from TRBV12-5 and TRBJ2-1, with 9 nucleotides matching TRBD2. Germline V CDR1 and CDR2: LGHNT, FRNRAP. The CDR3 totals 15 residues. In DNA, the CDR3 is TGTGCTGGTGGTTTCACAGCGGGGGGCTACAATGAGCAGTTCTTC. Its translation is CAGGFTAGGYNEQFF.

There are many counts of this clonotype. The chain combines TRBV19 with TRBJ2-1; TRBD2 aligns across 11 bases. Germline V gives CDR1 LNHDA, CDR2 SQIVND (reference sequence). J was trimmed by 5 bases and V by 10 bases; bases with no gene match: 7. The CDR3 loop spans 14 amino acids. CDR3 DNA sequence: TGTGCCACTGCTAGCGGGAGGTTTGACAATGAGCAGTTCTTC. This encodes CATASGRFDNEQFF. The full variable domain, its missing parts supplied by reference TRBV19 and TRBJ2-1, is DGGITQSPKYLFRKEGQNVTLSCEQNLNHDAMYWYRQDPGQGLRLIYYSQIVNDFQKGDIAEGYSVSREKKESFPLTVTSAQKNPTAFYLCATASGRFDNEQFFGPGTRLTVL.

This clonotype was counted ten times or more. V and J are TRBV6-6 and TRBJ2-7, with TRBD1 matching over 7 bases. The CDR3 is made up of 14 amino acids. In germline, CDR1 is MNHNY, CDR2 SVGAGI (reference sequence). V lost 3 bases, J lost 2 bases, and 4 bases stayed unmatched. The CDR3: CASSYRDSPYEQYF. The CDR3 bases are TGTGCCAGCAGTTATAGGGACAGTCCCTACGAGCAGTACTTC.

About this clonotype itself: Possible read error: a much larger clone is one base away. The chain carries TRBV5-3 and TRBJ2-7; 11 positions match TRBD2. TRBV5-3 is classed as an ORF, of uncertain function. This CDR3 is 17 amino acids long. CDR3 in DNA: TGTGCCAGCAGCTTGGGGCTAGCGGGAGGTGCTAAGAACGACCAGTACTTC. It is translated as CASSLGLAGGAKNDQYF.

This clonotype was seen ten or more times. The chain uses TRBV6-1 and TRBJ2-5; possible D gene TRBD2, 5 bases. Per germline, CDR1 MNHNS and CDR2 SASEGT. Trimming took 4 bases from V and 1 from J, leaving 13 bases between them. This CDR3 has 15 residues. CDR3 nucleotide sequence: TGTGCCAGCAGTGGGCGAGGGAACAGCCAAGAGACCCAGTACTTC. This codes for CASSGRGNSQETQYF.

In its sample, this clonotype was seen many times. The chain links TRBV30 to TRBJ2-7, with D possibly TRBD1 on 5 matching bases. V dropped 1 base and J dropped 4 bases, with 11 bases sitting between them. The V gene's germline CDR1 is GTSNPN and CDR2 SVGIG (reference sequence). The CDR3 is made up of 13 amino acids. The chain's CDR3 is CAWSDRTLYEQYF. CDR3 bases: TGTGCCTGGAGTGACAGGACACTTTACGAGCAGTACTTC.

The table lists this clonotype with a few counts. The rearrangement uses TRBV27 and TRBJ2-7; 10 positions match TRBD1. This CDR3 is built from 15 residues. Losses at the gene ends were 4 bases for V and 1 base for J; bases not matched to a gene: 4. Per the germline V gene, CDR1 is MNHEY and CDR2 is SMNVEV (reference sequence). CDR3 protein: CASSWGGQGSYEQYF. The CDR3 DNA follows: TGTGCCAGCAGTTGGGGGGGACAGGGGTCCTACGAGCAGTACTTC.